This T cell receptor beta chain was recorded in a study of cytomegalovirus exposure and HLA in healthy donors. The CDR3 is 17 amino acids. Germline values: CDR1 SEHNR, CDR2 FQNEAQ (reference sequence). A remark on this clone: Its antigen is not known. The germline gene is not matched at one end of the junction; a read error may be the cause.

Broader study findings: The records held CMV serostatus as the only immune exposure information. Later, an analysis showed that TCR beta chains associated with HLA were more clonally expanded than others that were equally common.

Primers: 60 Vbeta forward and 13 Jbeta reverse. Measured with immunoSEQ multiplex PCR; TCRdb has only the in-frame clones, and not every one. The table records approximately 200,000 clones, roughly 80% of them present only once. The TCR sequence derives from a man aged 35-49 years in good health and CMV-seronegative. Material for sequencing was PBMCs. The J gene is TRBJ1-1, the V gene TRBV7-9, with D maybe TRBD1 (5 bases). The DNA for the CDR3 is TGTTCCAGCAGCTTAGCGGGAGGGACCCACCGTAACACTGAAGCTTTCTTT. This encodes CSSSLAGGTHRNTEAFF.